Each of the 28 T cell receptor beta chains below was sequenced from the same sample in a study of blood T cell repertoires in COVID-19. Here immunoSEQ multiplex PCR was the method, and the copy in TCRdb shows in-frame clones only, minus some. Counted here are roughly 570,000 clones, 70% to 90% occurring once; the ten biggest clones make up roughly 7.3%. The source material was peripheral blood. The receptors here all came from a woman in her fifties or sixties with COVID-19, enrolled during active disease.

The rearrangement uses TRBV19 and TRBJ1-3; D not certain. Trimming pared 1 base from V and 2 bases from J, leaving 12 bases between. The CDR3 totals 16 residues. Per germline, CDR1 LNHDA and CDR2 SQIVND (reference sequence). CDR3 nucleotides: TGTGCCAGTAGTATAGGAGCCCCCTCTGCTGGAAACACCATATATTTT. This gives the protein CASSIGAPSAGNTIYF.

This sequence joins TRBV7-9 and TRBJ1-2, with D unresolved. This CDR3 has 14 amino acids. Trimming removed 1 base from V and 2 bases from J, with 8 bases in between. CDR1 is SEHNR, CDR2 FQNEAQ, per germline (reference sequence). CDR3 nucleotide sequence: TGTGCCAGCAGCTTAGTTCTGAGGAACTATGGCTACACCTTC. This gives the protein CASSLVLRNYGYTF.

The genes are TRBV12-5 and TRBJ1-4, with 7 positions matching TRBD1. Germline V lookup: CDR1 LGHNT, CDR2 FRNRAP. V shed 6 bases and J 4 bases; nucleotides not matched to a gene: 5. The CDR3 has 14 residues. The CDR3 reads CASGTDRRNEKLFF. Written as DNA, the CDR3 is TGTGCTAGTGGGACGGACAGGCGTAATGAAAAACTGTTTTTT.

This clone was seen more than once but under ten times. The V gene is TRBV24-1, the J gene TRBJ1-5; D is ambiguous. In germline, CDR1 is KGHDR, CDR2 SFDVKD. This CDR3 comprises 12 residues. Trimming removed 2 bases from V and 6 bases from J, with 4 bases in between. This CDR3 reads CATSDSGQPQHF. Written as DNA, the CDR3 is TGTGCCACCAGTGATTCCGGTCAGCCCCAGCATTTT.

This clone was seen a few times. The CDR3 DNA reads TGTGCCAGTAGTAGAGAACAGACCAATCAGCCCCAGCATTTT. This encodes CASSREQTNQPQHF. This chain uses TRBV19 with TRBJ1-5, with no clear D. CDR3 length: 14 amino acids. With 4 bases removed from V and 3 bases from J, the gap between germline ends came to 10 bases. The V gene's germline CDR1 is LNHDA and CDR2 SQIVND (reference sequence).

In its sample, this clone was seen once. The chain is built from TRBV3-1 (or the pseudogene TRBV3-2) and TRBJ1-4, with D uncertain. The CDR3 runs 15 residues. The germline V gene encodes CDR1 LGHDT and CDR2 YNNKEL (reference sequence). V lost 1 base and J lost 5, with 11 bases in between. The chain's CDR3 is CASSQAPVSNEKLFF. For the CDR3, the DNA is TGTGCCAGCAGCCAAGCCCCAGTTTCGAATGAAAAACTGTTTTTT.

The chain couples TRBV7-2 to TRBJ2-3; D might be TRBD2 (5 bases). CDR1 is SGHTA, CDR2 FQGNSA, per germline. This CDR3 comprises 14 residues. V lost 5 bases and J 5 bases, leaving 14 bases between the germline ends. The CDR3 here is CASSPRPSGDTQYF. The DNA for the CDR3 is TGTGCCAGCAGCCCCCGCCCAAGCGGAGATACGCAGTATTTT. Together with reference TRBV7-2 and TRBJ2-3, the CDR3 gives the full variable domain: GAGVSQSPSNKVTEKGKDVELRCDPISGHTALYWYRQSLGQGLEFLIYFQGNSAPDKSGLPSDRFSAERTGGSVSTLTIQRTQQEDSAVYLCASSPRPSGDTQYFGPGTRLTVL.

The chain recombines TRBV19 with TRBJ1-1, with TRBD1 as a possible D gene (5 bases). Trimming cost V 4 bases and J 5 bases, with 14 bases left between them. Germline CDR1 reads LNHDA; CDR2 reads SQIVND (reference sequence). The CDR3 sequence is 14 residues long. CDR3 in DNA: TGTGCCAGTAGTAGGGAGGGGCGTGGAACTGAAGCTTTCTTT. Translation: CASSREGRGTEAFF.

The chain has TRBV5-1 and TRBJ1-4; 7 bases fit TRBD1. V lost 4 bases and J lost 6; bases outside the gene matches: 9. The CDR3 extends over 15 amino acids. Germline V gene sequence: CDR1 SGHRS, CDR2 YFSETQ. The CDR3 sequence: CASSVTGDWDEKLFF. In nucleotides, the CDR3 is TGCGCCAGCAGCGTCACAGGGGACTGGGATGAAAAACTGTTTTTT.

The DNA of the CDR3 is TGTGCCAGCAGTGAATACGCAGGGGTCTATGGCTACACCTTC. This codes for CASSEYAGVYGYTF. The chain has TRBV25-1 and TRBJ1-2; D possibly corresponds to TRBD1 (6 bases). Germline values: CDR1 MGHDK, CDR2 SYGVNS. Trimming stripped 0 bases from V and 4 bases from J, with 9 bases between. This CDR3 has 14 amino acids.

As to this clone: The sample holds other DNA sequences that translate to the same CDR3. This sequence joins TRBV7-9 and TRBJ2-3; D is perhaps TRBD2 (5 bases). V was trimmed by 1 base and J by 6 bases, leaving 11 bases between them. This CDR3 has 14 residues. The germline CDR1 and CDR2 sequences are SEHNR and FQNEAQ (reference sequence). The chain's CDR3 is CASSLGRGSDTQYF. The CDR3 DNA reads TGTGCCAGCAGCTTAGGTCGAGGGTCCGATACGCAGTATTTT.

Here the CDR3 DNA reads TGTGCCAGCAGTTTAGTTGGCAGGGTCTCCTACGAGCAGTACTTC. Amino acids: CASSLVGRVSYEQYF. J is TRBJ2-7 and V is TRBV28; perhaps TRBD1 as D (5 bases). The V gene lost 2 bases and the J gene lost 0 bases, with 11 bases spanning the gap. CDR1 and CDR2 from the germline V gene are MDHEN and SYDVKM. This CDR3 comprises 15 residues.

CDR3 bases: TGCGCCAGCAGCTTGGTCCCGGGGATCTCGTCTTGGGAAACAGATACGCAGTATTTT. This sequence encodes CASSLVPGISSWETDTQYF. The rearrangement links TRBV5-1 to TRBJ2-3; tentatively, D is TRBD2 (5 bases). Trimming shortened V by 0 bases and J by 3 bases, and 23 bases separated the two germline ends. Germline CDR1 and CDR2: SGHRS and YFSETQ. This CDR3 comprises 19 residues.

The chain has TRBV30 and TRBJ2-5; 15 bases map to TRBD2. Germline assignment: CDR1 GTSNPN and CDR2 SVGIG (reference sequence). The length of the CDR3 is 16 residues. The trim removed 0 bases at V and 5 bases at J, leaving 4 bases unmatched. CDR3 sequence: CAWSVGLAGGPETQYF. CDR3 bases: TGTGCCTGGAGTGTAGGACTAGCGGGGGGGCCTGAGACCCAGTACTTC. The full variable domain, with the rest looked up from reference TRBV30 and TRBJ2-5, is SQTIHQWPATLVQPVGSPLSLECTVEGTSNPNLYWYRQAAGRGLQLLFYSVGIGQISSEVPQNLSASRPQDRQFILSSKKLLLSDSGFYLCAWSVGLAGGPETQYFGPGTRLLVL.

The chain carries TRBV4-1 and TRBJ1-1; possible D gene TRBD1, 5 bases. V was shortened by 1 base and J by 4 bases, with 10 bases between the two germline ends. Germline assignment: CDR1 MGHRA and CDR2 YSYEKL. The CDR3 runs 14 residues. CDR3 loop: CASSQARRATEAFF. DNA for the CDR3: TGCGCCAGCAGCCAAGCCCGCAGGGCCACTGAAGCTTTCTTT.

This clone was detected only once. This chain uses TRBV10-3 with TRBJ2-2; D remains unclear. Between the trimmed V and J ends, which lost 4 bases and 6 bases, there was a span of 12 bases. This CDR3 comprises 14 residues. CDR1 and CDR2 (germline): ENHRY, SYGVKD. This CDR3 is CAISGEVSPGELFF. The CDR3 DNA is TGTGCCATCAGTGGTGAGGTCAGTCCCGGGGAGCTGTTTTTT.

V gene TRBV30 combines with J gene TRBJ1-1; possible D gene TRBD1, 6 bases. CDR1 is GTSNPN, CDR2 SVGIG, per germline (reference sequence). The CDR3 has 13 residues. V gave up 8 bases and J gave up 3 bases, with 16 bases separating them. The CDR3 coding sequence is TGTGCCGGCCGGGACACCCTTGACACTGAAGCTTTCTTT. This codes for CAGRDTLDTEAFF.

This clone was detected a few times. The genes are TRBV4-1 and TRBJ2-7; D perhaps matches TRBD1 (5 bases). This CDR3 has 14 amino acids. V was clipped by 4 bases and J by 3 bases, with 13 bases between them. Per germline, CDR1 MGHRA and CDR2 YSYEKL. The CDR3 nucleotides are TGCGCCAGCAGCCTTCAGGGAAGAGGCTACGAGCAGTACTTC. This encodes CASSLQGRGYEQYF.

This chain connects TRBV3-1 (or the pseudogene TRBV3-2) to TRBJ1-1; D might be TRBD1 (5 bases). V gave up 3 bases and J gave up 12 bases, with 11 bases separating them. Germline lookup yields CDR1 LGHDT and CDR2 YNNKEL (reference sequence). This CDR3 is built from 11 residues. CDR3 protein: CASSHQGGSFF. CDR3 coding DNA: TGTGCCAGCAGCCACCAGGGAGGGTCTTTCTTT.

This rearrangement joins TRBV7-9 to TRBJ1-4; D unresolved. Looked up from germline, CDR1 is SEHNR and CDR2 is FQNEAQ (reference sequence). Trimming took 3 bases from V and 10 from J, leaving 9 bases between them. The CDR3 consists of 12 residues. The CDR3 DNA sequence: TGTGCCAGCAGCTTGCAGGATCCAAAACTGTTTTTT. Its protein is CASSLQDPKLFF.

CDR3 region: CASSTGTGIDGYTF. The CDR3 coding sequence is TGCGCCAGCAGCACCGGGACAGGGATAGACGGCTACACCTTC. This chain joins TRBV5-1 and TRBJ1-2; 9 positions agree with TRBD1. The CDR3 sequence is 14 residues long. The J segment lost 8 bases and the V segment lost 4 bases, leaving 9 bases of the junction unmatched. Germline CDR1 and CDR2: SGHRS and YFSETQ. Filled out from reference TRBV5-1 and TRBJ1-2, the complete variable domain reads KAGVTQTPRYLIKTRGQQVTLSCSPISGHRSVSWYQQTPGQGLQFLFEYFSETQRNKGNFPGRFSGRQFSNSRSEMNVSTLELGDSALYLCASSTGTGIDGYTFGSGTRLTVV.

V and J are TRBV5-1 and TRBJ1-5; D may be TRBD1 (6 bases). Germline-derived CDR1 and CDR2 are SGHRS and YFSETQ. V lost 3 bases to trimming and J lost 2 bases, with 9 bases between them. The CDR3 sequence is 14 residues long. CDR3 DNA sequence: TGCGCCAGCAGCTCTGAGGGGGGCAATCAGCCCCAGCATTTT. Protein product: CASSSEGGNQPQHF.

The chain links TRBV7-9 to TRBJ1-1; tentative D call: TRBD1 (5 bases). CDR1 SEHNR and CDR2 FQNEAQ come from the germline V gene (reference sequence). V lost 4 bases, J lost 7 bases, and 10 bases lay in between. The CDR3 sequence is 12 residues long. The CDR3 is CASSSAQGEAFF. CDR3 nucleotide sequence: TGTGCCAGCAGCTCCGCCCAGGGTGAAGCTTTCTTT. The entire variable domain, with the rest obtained from reference TRBV7-9 and TRBJ1-1, is as follows: DTGVSQNPRHKITKRGQNVTFRCDPISEHNRLYWYRQTLGQGPEFLTYFQNEAQLEKSRLLSDRFSAERPKGSFSTLEIQRTEQGDSAMYLCASSSAQGEAFFGQGTRLTVV.

Only one count was recorded for this clone. V and J are TRBV30 and TRBJ2-1; tentative D call: TRBD2 (5 bases). CDR1 and CDR2 from the germline V gene are GTSNPN and SVGIG (reference sequence). Deletions cut 4 bases from V and 6 bases from J, with 13 bases between. This CDR3 comprises 13 residues. The CDR3 protein is CAWNTLEGNEQFF. In nucleotides, the CDR3 is TGTGCCTGGAACACTTTAGAGGGCAATGAGCAGTTCTTC. Full variable domain (missing parts from reference TRBV30 and TRBJ2-1): SQTIHQWPATLVQPVGSPLSLECTVEGTSNPNLYWYRQAAGRGLQLLFYSVGIGQISSEVPQNLSASRPQDRQFILSSKKLLLSDSGFYLCAWNTLEGNEQFFGPGTRLTVL.

This chain uses TRBV5-1 with TRBJ1-2; D might be TRBD1 (5 bases). Trimming took off 5 bases at V and 3 bases at J, with 14 bases between the two ends. Germline values: CDR1 SGHRS, CDR2 YFSETQ. This CDR3 is built from 14 residues. The chain's CDR3 is CASRVRVRDYGYTF. In DNA, the CDR3 is TGCGCCAGCAGGGTTAGGGTCAGGGACTATGGCTACACCTTC.

The chain has TRBV12-5 and TRBJ1-6; D is unresolved. The V end lost 3 bases, the J end lost 9 bases, and 15 bases lay between the germline ends. The CDR3 extends over 15 amino acids. Per germline, CDR1 LGHNT and CDR2 FRNRAP. In nucleotides, the CDR3 is TGTGCTAGTGGTTTTGTTGACTGGCAACTTTCACCCCTCCACTTT. Its translation: CASGFVDWQLSPLHF.

In DNA, the CDR3 is TGCGCCAGCAGCTTGGCTGGGGCTGATGAAAAACTGTTTTTT. Translated, it gives CASSLAGADEKLFF. The rearrangement uses TRBV5-1 and TRBJ1-4, with D possibly matching TRBD1 (5 bases). Between the trimmed V and J ends, which lost 0 bases and 6 bases, there was a span of 9 bases. Germline V gene data show CDR1 as SGHRS and CDR2 as YFSETQ. The length of the CDR3 is 14 residues.

V usage is TRBV3-1 (or the pseudogene TRBV3-2) and J usage is TRBJ1-2, with a weak D call TRBD1 (6 bases). Trimming stripped 2 bases from V and 1 base from J, with 11 bases between. The V gene's germline CDR1 is LGHDT and CDR2 YNNKEL (reference sequence). The CDR3 covers 15 residues. The CDR3 reads CASSQNDRFNYGYTF. Written as DNA, the CDR3 is TGTGCCAGCAGCCAAAATGACAGGTTTAACTATGGCTACACCTTC.